Listed here are 9 T cell receptor beta chains from one sample, sequenced in a study of shared clonotypes between healthy human individuals. Produced via immunoSEQ multiplex PCR; TCRdb's table is partial and in-frame only. Of 2,500,000 or so clones in the sample, 93% were seen once. Material: naive CD4+ T cells from PBMCs. Subset reported: CD45RA+ positively selected. The source is a man aged 18 to 29 in good health. Some clones in this sample may be carry-over from other donors' samples.

The CDR3 loop reads CASLNRGTDTQYF. CDR3 coding DNA: TGTGCCAGCCTCAATCGCGGCACAGATACGCAGTATTTT. The gene calls are TRBV28 and TRBJ2-3; no firm D call. Germline CDR1 MDHEN, CDR2 SYDVKM. Trimming stripped 8 bases from V and 1 base from J, with 10 bases between. This CDR3 comprises 13 residues.

The chain employs TRBV7-8 and TRBJ2-1; 7 nucleotides line up with TRBD1. The trim removed 2 bases at V and 6 bases at J, leaving 4 bases unmatched. Per the germline V gene, CDR1 is SGHVS and CDR2 is FQNEAQ. The CDR3 runs to 14 residues. CDR3: CASSLLTGSNEQFF. Here the CDR3 DNA reads TGTGCCAGCAGCTTATTGACAGGGAGCAATGAGCAGTTCTTC. Filled out from reference TRBV7-8 and TRBJ2-1, the complete variable domain reads GAGVSQSPRYKVAKRGQDVALRCDPISGHVSLFWYQQALGQGPEFLTYFQNEAQLDKSGLPSDRFFAERPEGSVSTLKIQRTQQEDSAVYLCASSLLTGSNEQFFGPGTRLTVL.

J is TRBJ2-7 and V is TRBV19; 7 bases match TRBD2. The CDR3 totals 13 residues. The V segment lost 7 bases and the J segment 1 base; nucleotides outside the gene matches: 4. Germline V CDR1 and CDR2: LNHDA, SQIVND (reference sequence). This chain's CDR3 is CASTSSGSYEQYF. The CDR3 DNA is TGTGCCAGTACGTCTAGCGGATCCTACGAGCAGTACTTC.

Regarding this clone: Additional DNA sequences in this sample encode the identical CDR3. The genes are TRBV19 and TRBJ2-7, with TRBD1 identical over 10 bases. Germline V gene data show CDR1 as LNHDA and CDR2 as SQIVND (reference sequence). The CDR3 spans 13 residues. V was pared by 7 bases and J by 4 bases, with 4 bases of the junction left unmatched. CDR3 DNA sequence: TGTGCCAGTACGGGACAGGGGAGTTACGAGCAGTACTTC. It is translated as CASTGQGSYEQYF.

This chain connects TRBV29-1 to TRBJ2-1; TRBD2 is a possible D gene (5 bases). The germline V gene has CDR1 SQVTM and CDR2 ANQGSEA. The CDR3 totals 15 residues. Trimming removed 5 bases from V and 0 bases from J, with 14 bases in between. For the CDR3, the DNA is TGCAGCGTTTTGCTCGGGAAGAGCTCCTACAATGAGCAGTTCTTC. Its protein is CSVLLGKSSYNEQFF.

The chain recombines TRBV7-2 with TRBJ2-1, with 13 positions matching TRBD2. This CDR3 comprises 16 residues. Germline lookup yields CDR1 SGHTA and CDR2 FQGNSA. Unmatched junction bases numbered 9, after V lost 5 bases and J lost 8 bases. CDR3 bases: TGTGCCAGCAGCCGGAGGACTAGCGGGAGAACTGATGAGCAGTTCTTC. Its protein is CASSRRTSGRTDEQFF.

V usage is TRBV11-2 and J usage is TRBJ1-1; maybe TRBD1 (5 bases). Trimming removed 5 bases from V and 4 bases from J, with 14 bases in between. Germline V gene data show CDR1 as SGHAT and CDR2 as FQNNGV. CDR3 size: 14 residues. CDR3 DNA sequence: TGTGCCAGCAGCCGCGAACGGGGCTTCACTGAAGCTTTCTTT. Translated, it gives CASSRERGFTEAFF.

The gene calls are TRBV4-1 and TRBJ1-4; D call uncertain. V shed 4 bases and J shed 2 bases, with 14 bases lying between them. CDR1 MGHRA and CDR2 YSYEKL come from the germline V gene. The CDR3 consists of 16 residues. DNA for the CDR3: TGCGCCAGCAGCCGACTCTCAGTCTCTACTAATGAAAAACTGTTTTTT. Protein: CASSRLSVSTNEKLFF.

The rearrangement uses TRBV19 and TRBJ1-5, with D tentatively TRBD1 (5 bases). The V and J ends lost 7 bases and 2 bases respectively, with 12 bases between them. Germline CDR1 is LNHDA and CDR2 is SQIVND (reference sequence). The CDR3 spans 14 residues. The CDR3 loop is CASTLVGGNQPQHF. The CDR3 DNA sequence: TGTGCCAGTACCCTCGTAGGGGGCAATCAGCCCCAGCATTTT.